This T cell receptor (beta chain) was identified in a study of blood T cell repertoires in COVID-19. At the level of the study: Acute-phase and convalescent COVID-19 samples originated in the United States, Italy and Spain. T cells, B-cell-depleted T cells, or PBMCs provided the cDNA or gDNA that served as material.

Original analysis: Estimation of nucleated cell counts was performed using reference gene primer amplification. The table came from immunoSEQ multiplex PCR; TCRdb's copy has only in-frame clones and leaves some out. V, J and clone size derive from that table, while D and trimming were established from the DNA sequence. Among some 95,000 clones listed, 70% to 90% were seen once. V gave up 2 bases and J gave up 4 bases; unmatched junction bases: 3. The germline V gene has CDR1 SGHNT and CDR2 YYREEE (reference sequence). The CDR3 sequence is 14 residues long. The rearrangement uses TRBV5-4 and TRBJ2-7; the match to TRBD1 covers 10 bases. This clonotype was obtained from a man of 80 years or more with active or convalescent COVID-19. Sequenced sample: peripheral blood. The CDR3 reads CASSFRDRGYEQYF. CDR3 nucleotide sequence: TGTGCCAGCAGCTTCCGGGACAGGGGTTACGAGCAGTACTTC.